The TCR beta chain under discussion was sequenced for a study of identifying expanded T cells in peripheral blood. Only in-frame clones appear in the TCRdb table, and some are missing; sequencing was by immunoSEQ multiplex PCR. Of roughly 75,000 clones listed, 90% were seen once; the top ten hold 3% to 3.5%. Per the germline V gene, CDR1 is MDHEN and CDR2 is SYDVKM. V shed 2 bases, J shed 8 bases, and the junction held 6 bases outside the gene matches. The CDR3 has 14 amino acids. Healthy donors had no documented immune events, such as infections, while sampled. The genes are TRBV28 and TRBJ1-2; 9 bases line up with TRBD1. The receptor was derived from a person aged 18 to 75 in good health. Sequenced material: blood. In DNA form, the CDR3 reads TGTGCCAGCAGTTTAATGACAGGGGGGCAAGGCTACACCTTC. Its translation is CASSLMTGGQGYTF.